The 17 T cell receptor beta chains given below trace back to one sample, sequenced in a study of T cell responses to AZD1222 COVID-19 vaccine. The table came from immunoSEQ multiplex PCR; TCRdb's copy has only in-frame clones and leaves some out. The table includes about 66,000 clones, about 88% detected once. The sequencing used peripheral blood, collected on day 0 of AZD1222 vaccination. These receptors originate from an adult in good health.

The chain links TRBV5-1 to TRBJ1-2; the D gene is possibly TRBD1 (5 bases). Trimming took off 0 bases at V and 2 bases at J, with 8 bases between the two ends. This CDR3 is 14 amino acids long. Germline V gene lookup returns CDR1 SGHRS and CDR2 YFSETQ. The CDR3 is CASSLVGGNYGYTF. In DNA form, the CDR3 reads TGCGCCAGCAGCTTGGTTGGGGGGAACTATGGCTACACCTTC. Full variable domain (remainder filled in from reference TRBV5-1 and TRBJ1-2): KAGVTQTPRYLIKTRGQQVTLSCSPISGHRSVSWYQQTPGQGLQFLFEYFSETQRNKGNFPGRFSGRQFSNSRSEMNVSTLELGDSALYLCASSLVGGNYGYTFGSGTRLTVV.

The chain combines TRBV2 with TRBJ1-5, with no clear D. Trimming left V 2 bases short and J 3 bases short, with 8 bases between. Germline V gene lookup returns CDR1 SNHLY and CDR2 FYNNEI. This CDR3 spans 14 amino acids. CDR3 residues: CASSEQGHNQPQHF. In nucleotides, the CDR3 is TGTGCCAGCAGTGAACAAGGTCACAATCAGCCCCAGCATTTT. The full variable domain, in which reference TRBV2 and TRBJ1-5 provide the parts outside the CDR3, is EPEVTQTPSHQVTQMGQEVILRCVPISNHLYFYWYRQILGQKVEFLVSFYNNEISEKSEIFDDQFSVERPDGSNFTLKIRSTKLEDSAMYFCASSEQGHNQPQHFGDGTRLSIL.

This clone has just a few counts. This chain uses TRBV4-2 with TRBJ2-1, with a tentative D call TRBD2 (7 bases). The CDR3 loop spans 16 amino acids. V lost 1 base to trimming and J lost 6 bases, with 16 bases between them. Germline CDR1 is LGHNA and CDR2 is YNFKEQ. The CDR3 loop reads CASSQVEGEGGNEQFF. The CDR3 DNA follows: TGTGCCAGCAGCCAAGTTGAGGGGGAGGGAGGCAATGAGCAGTTCTTC.

This clone was seen only once. This chain links TRBV28 with TRBJ2-5, with TRBD2 matching over 10 bases. The CDR3 loop spans 13 amino acids. V lost 5 bases to trimming and J lost 5 bases; unmatched junction nucleotides: 2. Germline V lookup: CDR1 MDHEN, CDR2 SYDVKM. The CDR3 DNA follows: TGTGCCAGCAGTAGCGGGAGGGACGAGACCCAGTACTTC. Its translation is CASSSGRDETQYF.

The chain employs TRBV7-2 and TRBJ1-2; TRBD1 might be the D (6 bases). The CDR3 has 13 residues. Deletions cut 1 base from V and 8 bases from J, with 11 bases between. Germline CDR1 reads SGHTA; CDR2 reads FQGNSA. CDR3: CASSLEQGWGYTF. CDR3 nucleotides: TGTGCCAGCAGCTTAGAACAGGGTTGGGGCTACACCTTC.

The chain joins TRBV23-1 to TRBJ1-4; a weak D match, TRBD1 (5 bases). TRBV23-1 has ORF status, its function being uncertain. The V end was cut by 4 bases, the J end by 0 bases, with 21 bases between. This CDR3 comprises 19 residues. CDR3 protein: CASSRRDEGRVATNEKLFF. CDR3 nucleotide sequence: TGCGCCAGCAGTCGGCGGGACGAGGGGAGGGTTGCAACTAATGAAAAACTGTTTTTT.

The V and J genes are TRBV6-1 and TRBJ2-2, with TRBD2 matching over 8 bases. V shed 1 base, J shed 6 bases, and the junction held 4 bases outside the gene matches. Looked up from germline, CDR1 is MNHNS and CDR2 is SASEGT. This CDR3 has 15 residues. CDR3 sequence reads: CASSEEDSGAGELFF. The CDR3 bases are TGTGCCAGCAGTGAAGAGGATAGCGGGGCCGGGGAGCTGTTTTTT.

This chain uses TRBV18 with TRBJ2-5; 7 bases are a match to TRBD1. Germline-derived CDR1 and CDR2 are KGHSH and LQKENI. Trimming took 3 bases from V and 10 from J; bases not matched to a gene: 11. The CDR3 covers 14 residues. The CDR3 DNA sequence: TGTGCCAGCTCACCCGGGACAGCAAGAGAAAGCCAGTACTTC. It specifies CASSPGTARESQYF.

The V gene is TRBV5-6, the J gene TRBJ1-4, with 7 bases fitting TRBD1. The CDR3 is 14 residues long. Germline lookup yields CDR1 SGHDT and CDR2 YYEEEE. The ends lost 2 bases at V and 8 bases at J; junction bases unmatched: 6. In DNA, the CDR3 is TGTGCCAGCAGCTTCGGGACAGCAGGGGAAAAACTGTTTTTT. This encodes CASSFGTAGEKLFF.

V gene TRBV4-1 combines with J gene TRBJ2-7, with 7 bases identical to TRBD2. CDR1 MGHRA and CDR2 YSYEKL come from the germline V gene. The CDR3 length is 17 residues. V trimming: 1 base; J trimming: 2 bases; junction bases outside the gene matches: 11. The CDR3 DNA reads TGCGCCAGCAGCCAAGGGGTGAGGGCTAGCGGCACCTACGAGCAGTACTTC. Translated, it gives CASSQGVRASGTYEQYF.

Only a few counts were recorded for this clone. V usage is TRBV6-2 or TRBV6-3 and J usage is TRBJ2-7, with 11 bases aligning to TRBD2. The CDR3 is 16 amino acids. Germline-derived CDR1 and CDR2 are MNHEY and SVGEGT. V trimming: 0 bases; J trimming: 2 bases; junction bases outside the gene matches: 3. The CDR3 is CASSYSTSGNPYEQYF. The CDR3 nucleotides are TGTGCCAGCAGTTACTCGACTAGCGGGAATCCCTACGAGCAGTACTTC.

This clone has a handful of counts. The J gene is TRBJ1-6, the V gene TRBV11-2; D not resolved. V was clipped by 6 bases and J by 10 bases, with 13 bases between them. The CDR3 sequence is 13 residues long. CDR1 SGHAT and CDR2 FQNNGV come from the germline V gene. CDR3 loop: CASSKDVDSPLHF. For the CDR3, the DNA is TGTGCCAGCAGTAAGGACGTCGACTCACCCCTCCACTTT. Full variable domain (outside the CDR3, taken from reference TRBV11-2 and TRBJ1-6): EAGVAQSPRYKIIEKRQSVAFWCNPISGHATLYWYQQILGQGPKLLIQFQNNGVVDDSQLPKDRFSAERLKGVDSTLKIQPAKLEDSAVYLCASSKDVDSPLHFGNGTRLTVT.

V is TRBV9 and J is TRBJ2-1; D not certain. V shed 1 base and J shed 5 bases, with 7 bases lying between them. The germline gives CDR1 SGDLS, CDR2 YYNGEE. The CDR3 has 13 residues. This CDR3 reads CASSVTYHNEQFF. CDR3 nucleotides: TGTGCCAGCAGCGTAACTTACCACAATGAGCAGTTCTTC.

About this clone: Other DNA sequences within the sample encode an identical CDR3. The chain links TRBV4-3 to TRBJ2-3; no firm D call. Germline values: CDR1 LGHNA, CDR2 YSLEER. The CDR3 has 15 amino acids. Trimming removed 1 base at V and 0 bases at J, with 8 bases between. The CDR3: CASSQGQPSTDTQYF. DNA of the CDR3: TGCGCCAGCAGCCAAGGGCAGCCTAGCACAGATACGCAGTATTTT.

The chain recombines TRBV14 with TRBJ2-1; D not resolved. V was pared by 2 bases and J by 8 bases, with 19 bases between. The germline CDR1 and CDR2 sequences are SGHDN and FVKESK. The CDR3 spans 16 residues. The CDR3: CASSQIVGSARDEQFF. In nucleotides, the CDR3 is TGTGCCAGCAGCCAAATCGTTGGATCCGCACGGGATGAGCAGTTCTTC.

This clone was picked up a small number of times. This rearrangement joins TRBV13 to TRBJ2-2, with 14 bases that match TRBD2. Germline values: CDR1 PRHDT, CDR2 FYEKMQ (reference sequence). There are 17 residues in the CDR3. Unmatched junction bases numbered 5, after V lost 5 bases and J lost 3 bases. CDR3 DNA sequence: TGTGCCAGCAGCCGACTGACTAGCGGGGGGGACACCGGGGAGCTGTTTTTT. This codes for CASSRLTSGGDTGELFF.

This clone was counted a single time. The chain joins TRBV7-2 to TRBJ2-3; the D gene is possibly TRBD2 (6 bases). The CDR3 length is 15 residues. CDR1 is SGHTA, CDR2 FQGNSA, per germline. V was pared by 0 bases and J by 5 bases, with 12 bases between. The CDR3 nucleotides read TGTGCCAGCAGCTTAGCGGGAATAGCGGAAGATACGCAGTATTTT. Translated: CASSLAGIAEDTQYF.